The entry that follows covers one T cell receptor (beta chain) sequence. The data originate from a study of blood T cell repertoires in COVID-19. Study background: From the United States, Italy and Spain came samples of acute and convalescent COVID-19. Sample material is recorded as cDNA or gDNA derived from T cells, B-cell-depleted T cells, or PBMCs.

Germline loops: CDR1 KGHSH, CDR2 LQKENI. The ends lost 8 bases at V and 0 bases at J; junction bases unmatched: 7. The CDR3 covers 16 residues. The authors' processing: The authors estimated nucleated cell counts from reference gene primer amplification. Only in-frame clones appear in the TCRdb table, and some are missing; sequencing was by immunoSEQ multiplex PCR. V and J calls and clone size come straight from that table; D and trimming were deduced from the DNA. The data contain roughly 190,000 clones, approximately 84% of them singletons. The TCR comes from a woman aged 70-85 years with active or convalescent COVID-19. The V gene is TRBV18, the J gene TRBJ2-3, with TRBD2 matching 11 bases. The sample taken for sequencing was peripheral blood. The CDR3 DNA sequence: TGTGCCAGCACCTTAAGACTAGCGGGAAGCACAGATACGCAGTATTTT. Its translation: CASTLRLAGSTDTQYF.